The TCR beta chain described here comes from a study of blood T cell repertoires in COVID-19. Across the whole study: Specimens from acute and convalescent COVID-19 originated in the United States, Italy and Spain. Sample material is recorded as cDNA or gDNA derived from T cells, B-cell-depleted T cells, or PBMCs.

The ends were cut back, 0 bases at V and 5 bases at J, with 9 bases in the middle. Germline CDR1 reads SGHTS; CDR2 reads YDEGEE. CDR3 length equals 14 residues. Study processing details: Nucleated cell number was recorded as an estimate derived from reference gene primer amplification. Sequencing was performed with immunoSEQ multiplex PCR; in TCRdb, only in-frame clones are kept and a portion is missing. V and J calls and clone size are as listed in that table; D and trimming were resolved from the DNA. The sample holds more than 250,000 clones, approximately 80% seen once. The sequence was collected from a human donor in a cohort sampled during active COVID-19. This chain uses TRBV5-8 with TRBJ2-1; D unclear. The sequencing input was peripheral blood. In nucleotides, the CDR3 is TGTGCCAGCAGCTTGGGCAGATTAAACAATGAGCAGTTCTTC. Its protein product is CASSLGRLNNEQFF.